This T cell receptor beta chain was recovered during a study of identical twins. The V gene's germline CDR1 is LGHDT and CDR2 YNNKEL (reference sequence). V lost 0 bases, J lost 7 bases, and 6 bases lay in between. The CDR3 totals 13 residues. After template switching added a universal primer site, the resulting cDNA carried unique molecular identifiers. TCRdb processed the 5' RACE reads anew with MiXCR; each CDR3 protein has one entry. The sample has a few hundred thousand distinct CDR3 sequences, 7.5% to 10% seen once. This clonotype has at least ten counts. These data were also reused for a study on yellow fever vaccine responses in identical twins.

The gene calls are TRBV3-1 and TRBJ2-2; D unclear. This TCR derives from a woman aged 18-29 years in good health. Sequencing was done on a sample of PBMCs. The CDR3 region has the DNA TGTGCCAGCAGCCAAGAGGTTATCGGGGAGCTGTTTTTT. Encoded protein: CASSQEVIGELFF.